The sequence of this T cell receptor (beta chain) was determined in a study of CD8+ T cells in alopecia areata. Turning to the study itself: Treated patients took oral tofacitinib at 5 to 10 mg twice daily. The study's findings and limits: Across lesional scalp, and particularly alopecia totalis/universalis, clonality surpassed that of normal scalp.

The treatment here: oral pan-JAK inhibitor, 5-10 mg twice daily. Lesional scalp tissue (obtained by punch biopsy) and peripheral blood were collected from alopecia areata patients. The germline V and J ends were trimmed by 0 bases and 0 bases, with 12 bases remaining between them. The CDR3 consists of 16 residues. Germline V CDR1 and CDR2: SGHRS, YFSETQ. With regard to this clone: Its antigen is unknown.

The authors extracted RNA and reverse transcribed it into cDNA as the sequencing template. Profiling relied on immunoSEQ multiplex PCR, and the TCRdb table lists in-frame clones only, not all of them. The table has hundreds of thousands of clones, around 64% seen once. The sequence derives from a human donor with alopecia areata. The rearrangement uses TRBV5-1 and TRBJ1-1, with a weak D call TRBD1 (6 bases). Sequenced here: CD4+ T cells sorted from blood, sampled around week 53, from a patient treated with tofacitinib. As DNA, the CDR3 is TGCGCCAGCAGCTTGGGGGGGCGTTTTTTGAACACTGAAGCTTTCTTT. It codes for CASSLGGRFLNTEAFF.